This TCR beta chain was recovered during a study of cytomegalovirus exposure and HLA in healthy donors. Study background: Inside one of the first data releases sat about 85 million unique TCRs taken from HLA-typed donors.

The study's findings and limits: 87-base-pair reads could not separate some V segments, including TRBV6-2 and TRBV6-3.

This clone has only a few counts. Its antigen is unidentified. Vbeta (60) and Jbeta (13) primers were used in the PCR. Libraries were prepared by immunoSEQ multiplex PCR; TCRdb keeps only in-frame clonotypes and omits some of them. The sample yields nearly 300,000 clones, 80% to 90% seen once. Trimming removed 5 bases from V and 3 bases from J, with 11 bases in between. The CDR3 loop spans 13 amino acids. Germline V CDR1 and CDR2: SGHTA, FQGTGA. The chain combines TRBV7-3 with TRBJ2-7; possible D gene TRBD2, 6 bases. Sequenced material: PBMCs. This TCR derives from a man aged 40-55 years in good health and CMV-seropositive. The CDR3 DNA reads TGTGCCAGCAGCGCGGGACTTAACTACGAGCAGTACTTC. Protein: CASSAGLNYEQYF.